This TCR beta chain was found in a study of OX40 agonist ivuxolimab in advanced cancers. Deletions cut 1 base from V and 5 bases from J, with 12 bases between. The CDR3 is 15 amino acids. The germline V gene encodes CDR1 KGHSH and CDR2 LQKENI. Repertoires were generated with immunoSEQ multiplex PCR, while TCRdb's copy carries only in-frame clones and drops some. The sample has 75,000 to 80,000 clones; about 83% are singletons. This receptor was taken from an adult with an advanced solid tumor such as melanoma, head and neck, liver or kidney cancer. Sequences were derived from CD4+ or CD8+ T cells sorted from blood, sampled in a trial of the OX40 agonist ivuxolimab. The chain links TRBV18 to TRBJ1-5; a weak D match, TRBD1 (5 bases). In nucleotides, the CDR3 is TGTGCCAGCTCACCACGCCAGGGAGGGGATCAGCCCCAGCATTTT. Protein product: CASSPRQGGDQPQHF.